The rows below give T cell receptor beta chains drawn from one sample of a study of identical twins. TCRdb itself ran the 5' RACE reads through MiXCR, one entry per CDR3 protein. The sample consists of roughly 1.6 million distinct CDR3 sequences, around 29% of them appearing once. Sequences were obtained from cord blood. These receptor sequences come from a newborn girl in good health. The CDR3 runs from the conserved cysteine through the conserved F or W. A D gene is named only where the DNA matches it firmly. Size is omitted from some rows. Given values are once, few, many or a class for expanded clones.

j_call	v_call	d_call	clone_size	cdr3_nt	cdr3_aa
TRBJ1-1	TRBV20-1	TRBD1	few	TGCAGTGCTGACAGGGTAGTTGCTGAAGCTTTCTTT	CSADRVVAEAFF
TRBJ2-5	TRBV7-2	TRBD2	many	TGTGCCAGCAGCTTAACTAGCGGAATACAAGAGACCCAGTACTTC	CASSLTSGIQETQYF
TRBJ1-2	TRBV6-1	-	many	TGTGCCAGCAGTGGACAGGCTGCTAACTATGGCTACACCTTC	CASSGQAANYGYTF
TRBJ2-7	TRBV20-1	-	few	TGCAGTGCCGCAGGGTACTACGAGCAGTACTTC	CSAAGYYEQYF
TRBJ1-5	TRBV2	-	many	TGTGCCAGCAGTTTAGGACAGCGCAATCAGCCCCAGCATTTT	CASSLGQRNQPQHF
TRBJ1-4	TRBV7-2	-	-	TGTGCCAGCAGCGGGGGTTATGGGGAAAAACTGTTTTTT	CASSGGYGEKLFF
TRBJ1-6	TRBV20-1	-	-	TGCAGTGCTAGAACGGCAGGGGATCATTCACCCCTCCACTTT	CSARTAGDHSPLHF
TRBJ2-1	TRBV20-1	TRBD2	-	TGCAGTGCTAGAGTAGGACTAGCGGGGGCCCAGATGCCCTACAATGAGCAGTTCTTC	CSARVGLAGAQMPYNEQFF
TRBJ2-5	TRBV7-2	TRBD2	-	TGTGCCAGCAGCTTAAAAGGGAGCGGGAGGCAAGAGACCCAGTACTTC	CASSLKGSGRQETQYF
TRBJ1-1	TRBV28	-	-	TGTGCCACCCTAGGGACCGAAGCTTTCTTT	CATLGTEAFF
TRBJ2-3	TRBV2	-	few	TGTGCCAGCACCACCCAGACTAGCACAGATACGCAGTATTTT	CASTTQTSTDTQYF
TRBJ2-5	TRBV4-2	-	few	TGTGCCAGCAGCCAAGAGCGGGGTCTAGAGGAGACCCAGTACTTC	CASSQERGLEETQYF
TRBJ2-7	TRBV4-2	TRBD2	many	TGTGCCAGCAGCCAAGACAGCGGGAGGGCCTCCTACGAGCAGTACTTC	CASSQDSGRASYEQYF
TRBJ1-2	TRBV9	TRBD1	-	TGTGCCAGCAGCGCTTTAGTGACAGGGAACTATGGCTACACCTTC	CASSALVTGNYGYTF
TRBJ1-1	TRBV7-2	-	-	TGTGCCAGCAGCTTTCTATGGACAAGTAACACTGAAGCTTTCTTT	CASSFLWTSNTEAFF
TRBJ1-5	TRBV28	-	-	TGTGCCAGCAATCCGGGCCTTAGGGGTCAGCCCCAGCATTTT	CASNPGLRGQPQHF
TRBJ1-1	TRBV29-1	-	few	TGCAGCGTTGGAGAGACCCTTAACACTGAAGCTTTCTTT	CSVGETLNTEAFF
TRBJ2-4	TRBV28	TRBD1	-	TGTGCCAGCAGTCCGTACAGGGGGCCGTTAGAAAACATTCAGTACTTC	CASSPYRGPLENIQYF
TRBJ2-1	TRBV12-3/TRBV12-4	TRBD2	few	TGTGCCAGCACCTGGGGGACTAGCGGGAGTAATGAGCAGTTCTTC	CASTWGTSGSNEQFF
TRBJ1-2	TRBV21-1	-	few	TGTGCCAGCAGCAGACCGGGACACAACTATGGCTACACCTTC	CASSRPGHNYGYTF
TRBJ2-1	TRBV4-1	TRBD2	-	TGCGCCAGCAGCCGGACTGGGACTAGCGTTCGAGATGAGCAGTTCTTC	CASSRTGTSVRDEQFF
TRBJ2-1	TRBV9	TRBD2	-	TGTGCCAGCAGCGTCCTCGAGCGGGGGGGAAGTGAGCAGTTCTTC	CASSVLERGGSEQFF
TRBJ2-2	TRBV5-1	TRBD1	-	TGCGCCAGCAGCCCGCCGGGACAGGGAAGCGGGGAGCTGTTTTTT	CASSPPGQGSGELFF
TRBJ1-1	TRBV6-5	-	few	TGTGCCAGCACAATGGGAGGTGAAGCTTTCTTT	CASTMGGEAFF
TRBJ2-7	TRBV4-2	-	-	TGTGCCAGCAGCCAAGATAGCTCCCCCTACGAGCAGTACTTC	CASSQDSSPYEQYF
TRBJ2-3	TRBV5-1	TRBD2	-	TGCGCCAGCAGCTTGACGACTAGCGGGATATCAGATACGCAGTATTTT	CASSLTTSGISDTQYF
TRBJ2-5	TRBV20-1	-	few	TGCAGTGCTAGTAGTCTGAGGGAGACCCAGTACTTC	CSASSLRETQYF
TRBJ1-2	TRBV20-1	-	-	TGCAGTATAGCTCGCCGACAGGACGGCTACACCTTC	CSIARRQDGYTF
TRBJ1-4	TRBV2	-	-	TGTGCCAGCACCCTTTGGAGGAATGAAAAACTGTTTTTT	CASTLWRNEKLFF
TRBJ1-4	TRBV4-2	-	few	TGTGCCAGCAGCCACCGACGGGCAAATGAAAAACTGTTTTTT	CASSHRRANEKLFF
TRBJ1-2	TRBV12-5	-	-	TGTGCTAGTGGTTTTGGCATTTGGGGCTACACCTTC	CASGFGIWGYTF
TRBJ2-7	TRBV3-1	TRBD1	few	TGTGCCAGCAGCCGCCGACAGGGCGGCGAGCAGTACTTC	CASSRRQGGEQYF
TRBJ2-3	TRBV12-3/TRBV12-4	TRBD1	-	TGTGCCAGCAGGCTCGGACAGGGCACAGATATGGAATATTTT	CASRLGQGTDMEYF
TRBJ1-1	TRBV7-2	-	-	TGTGCCAGCAGCTTAGTCGTCTGGGTCGGGGGCGGGAACTGGGACACTGAAGCTTTCTTT	CASSLVVWVGGGNWDTEAFF
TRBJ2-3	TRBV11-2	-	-	TGTGCCAGCGGCTCTAGGCCGGTGCCACTTGCACACGATACGCAGTATTTT	CASGSRPVPLAHDTQYF
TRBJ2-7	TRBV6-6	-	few	TGTGCCAGCAGTTACTCCAGGGACGCCTACGAGCAGTACTTC	CASSYSRDAYEQYF
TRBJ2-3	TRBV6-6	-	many	TGTGCCAGCAGTTTACCGCCGGGACTGAGCACAGATACGCAGTATTTT	CASSLPPGLSTDTQYF
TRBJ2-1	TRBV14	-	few	TGTGCCAGCAGCCAAGAGTATCCCGCTTTCAATGAGCAGTTCTTC	CASSQEYPAFNEQFF
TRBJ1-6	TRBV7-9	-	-	TGTGCCAGCAGCTTAGGTTGGGGCAGCAATTCACCCCTCCACTTT	CASSLGWGSNSPLHF
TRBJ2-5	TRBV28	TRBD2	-	TGTGCCAGCAGCCTCGGGACTAGCGGGAGTTCCAAGTACTTC	CASSLGTSGSSKYF
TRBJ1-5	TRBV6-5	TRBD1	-	TGTGCCCGGAAGGGACAGGGAGTTCAGCCCCAGCATTTT	CARKGQGVQPQHF
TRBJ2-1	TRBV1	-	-	TGCACCAGCAGCCAAGCCGGAGGACTAGCGGGAGATTATGAGCAGTTCTTC	CTSSQAGGLAGDYEQFF
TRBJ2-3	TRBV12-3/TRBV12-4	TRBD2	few	TGTGCCAGCAGTTTACGCGGACTAGCGGGAAAAAGCACAGATACGCAGTATTTT	CASSLRGLAGKSTDTQYF
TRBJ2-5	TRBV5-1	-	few	TGCGCCAGCAGCCTTTTACAGGTTGGGGAGACCCAGTACTTC	CASSLLQVGETQYF
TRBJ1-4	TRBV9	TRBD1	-	TGTGCCAGCAGCGGACAGGGGGATGAAAAACCGTTTTTT	CASSGQGDEKPFF
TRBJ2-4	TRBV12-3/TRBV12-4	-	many	TGTGCCAGCAGGTATTCCGGGACAACGAGCAAAAACATTCAGTACTTC	CASRYSGTTSKNIQYF
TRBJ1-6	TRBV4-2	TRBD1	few	TGTGCCAGCAGCCAGGCCGGGACAGGGACGATTAGCTCCTATAATTCACCCCTCCACTTT	CASSQAGTGTISSYNSPLHF
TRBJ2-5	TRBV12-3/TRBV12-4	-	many	TGTGCCAGTAGAGCGGTGGAGACCCAGTACTTC	CASRAVETQYF
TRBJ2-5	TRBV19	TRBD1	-	TGTGCCAGTAGTTCCCGGGACAGGGCGGAGACCCAGTACTTC	CASSSRDRAETQYF
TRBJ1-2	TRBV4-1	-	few	TGCGCCAGCAGCCAAGCTCCAGCTGATTATGGCTACACCTTC	CASSQAPADYGYTF
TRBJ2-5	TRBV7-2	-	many	TGTGCCAGCAGCAAACTTTTCTCGGAGACCCAGTACTTC	CASSKLFSETQYF
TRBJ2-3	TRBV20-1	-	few	TGCAGTGCTACCCAACCCGCGGCAGATACGCAGTATTTT	CSATQPAADTQYF
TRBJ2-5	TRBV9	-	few	TGTGCCAGCAGCGTAGCGCTGGGGGCGCAGACCCAGTACTTC	CASSVALGAQTQYF
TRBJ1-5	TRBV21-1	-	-	TGTGCCAGCAGCAAAGCCAGGGGTAATCAGCCCCGGCATTTT	CASSKARGNQPRHF
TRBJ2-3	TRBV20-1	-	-	TGCAGTGCCATAGAGTTCACAGATACGCAGTATTTT	CSAIEFTDTQYF
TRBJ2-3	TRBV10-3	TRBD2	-	TGTGCCATCAGTCCCCAGGGACTAGCCGATACGCAGTATTTT	CAISPQGLADTQYF
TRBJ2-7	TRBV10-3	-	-	TGTGCCATCAGTGAGATCGGGGCCGGGTACGAGCAGTACTTC	CAISEIGAGYEQYF
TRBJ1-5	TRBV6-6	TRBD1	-	TGTGCCAGCAGTTACGACGGACAGGGTCCTAGCAATCAGCCCCAGCATTTT	CASSYDGQGPSNQPQHF
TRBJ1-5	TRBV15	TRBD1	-	TGTGCCACCAGCAGATCGGGACAGGGTAATCAGCCCCAGCATTTT	CATSRSGQGNQPQHF